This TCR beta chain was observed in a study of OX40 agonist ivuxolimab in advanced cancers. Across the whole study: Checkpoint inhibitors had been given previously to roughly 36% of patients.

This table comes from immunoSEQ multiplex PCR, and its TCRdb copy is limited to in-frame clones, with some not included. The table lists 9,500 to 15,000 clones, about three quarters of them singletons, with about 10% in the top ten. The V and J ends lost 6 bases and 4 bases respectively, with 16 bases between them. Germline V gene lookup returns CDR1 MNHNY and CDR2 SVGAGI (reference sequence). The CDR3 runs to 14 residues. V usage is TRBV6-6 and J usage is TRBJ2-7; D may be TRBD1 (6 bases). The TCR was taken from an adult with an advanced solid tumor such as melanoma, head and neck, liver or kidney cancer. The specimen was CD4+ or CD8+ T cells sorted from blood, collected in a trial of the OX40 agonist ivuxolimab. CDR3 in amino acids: CASRTYTGHYEQYF. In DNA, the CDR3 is TGTGCCAGCAGAACCTATACGGGACATTACGAGCAGTACTTC.